The rows below give T cell receptor beta chains drawn from one sample of a study of blood T cell repertoires in COVID-19. Assay used: immunoSEQ multiplex PCR; TCRdb lists only in-frame clones, some missing. The sample has 200,000 to 250,000 clones; 82% are singletons. Input material: PBMCs or T cells enriched from blood (not recorded which). The receptor set was obtained from a woman aged 55-69 years who had recovered from COVID-19. The CDR3 runs from the conserved cysteine through the conserved F or W. The D gene is left open where the match is weak. Expanded clones are given a class, and other clones once, few, many or no size at all.

v_gene	abundance	j_gene	d_gene	CDR3nt	CDR3aa
TRBV18	NA	TRBJ2-7	TRBD1	TGTGCCAGCTCCCAAAAACAGGGGAATACCTACGAGCAGTACTTC	CASSQKQGNTYEQYF
TRBV7-6	NA	TRBJ2-7	NA	TGTGCCAGCAGCTTAGTTGGAGCTAGATACGGCTCCTACGAGCAGTACTTC	CASSLVGARYGSYEQYF
TRBV6-5	NA	TRBJ2-7	NA	TGTGCCAGCAGTCGACAGGAAACCTACGAGCAGTACTTC	CASSRQETYEQYF
TRBV5-1	NA	TRBJ1-5	TRBD1	TGCGCCAGCAGCTTGGCGGGACAGGGTCACCAGCCCCAGCATTTT	CASSLAGQGHQPQHF
TRBV15	NA	TRBJ1-4	TRBD1	TGTGCCACCAGCAGCGGACAGGGTAGTGTTGAAAAACTGTTTTTT	CATSSGQGSVEKLFF
TRBV7-2	NA	TRBJ2-7	TRBD1	TGTGCCAGCAGCGGTCGGACAGGGGAGGACGAGCAGTACTTC	CASSGRTGEDEQYF
TRBV5-1	NA	TRBJ2-3	TRBD2	TGCGCCAGCAGCTTGACCCTAGCGGGCCTTAGCACAGATACGCAGTATTTT	CASSLTLAGLSTDTQYF
TRBV6-2/TRBV6-3	NA	TRBJ1-2	TRBD1	TGTGCCAGCAGTCGCAACAGGGGAGCTAACTATGGCTACACCTTC	CASSRNRGANYGYTF
TRBV30	NA	TRBJ2-5	TRBD1	TGTGCCTGGAGTGTGAATCAGGGGGAGCCCCAGTACTTC	CAWSVNQGEPQYF
TRBV9	NA	TRBJ1-6	TRBD1	TGTGCCAGCAGCGTAGACAGCAGCACCCAGGGGGTGCGTTCACCCCTCCACTTT	CASSVDSSTQGVRSPLHF
TRBV5-1	NA	TRBJ1-3	TRBD1	TGCGCCAGCAGCTTGACGACAGGGGGCCAATCTGGAAACACCATATATTTT	CASSLTTGGQSGNTIYF
TRBV5-1	once	TRBJ1-4	NA	TGCGCCAGCAGTTTAAGCCCGAGAAATGAAAAACTGTTTTTT	CASSLSPRNEKLFF
TRBV7-8	many	TRBJ2-2	TRBD1	TGTGCCAGCAGCACGACAGGGGGGGGCACCGGGGAGCTGTTTTTT	CASSTTGGGTGELFF
TRBV18	NA	TRBJ1-2	NA	TGTGCCAGCTCACCACCGACGGGGATTGGCTACACCTTC	CASSPPTGIGYTF
TRBV11-1	NA	TRBJ2-6	NA	TGTGCCAGCAGCTTACTCTACTCTGGGGCCAACGTCCTGACTTTC	CASSLLYSGANVLTF
TRBV5-4	NA	TRBJ2-7	NA	TGTGCCAGCAGCTTGGGGGCAGGCCGATGGGACGAGCAGTACTTC	CASSLGAGRWDEQYF
TRBV12-3/TRBV12-4	NA	TRBJ2-5	NA	TGTGCCAGCATGGGGACAAGGCAAGAGACCCAGTACTTC	CASMGTRQETQYF
TRBV18	NA	TRBJ1-2	TRBD1	TGTGCCAGCTCACGAGGGACAGGAAATGACTATGGCTACACCTTC	CASSRGTGNDYGYTF
TRBV27	NA	TRBJ2-3	NA	TGTGCCAGCAGTTTCAAGGGAGTGAACCGTAGGATCGGAGATACGCAGTATTTT	CASSFKGVNRRIGDTQYF
TRBV11-2	NA	TRBJ2-3	NA	TGTGCCAGCACCTCCCTGGGCAGGGTGGCAGATACGCAGTATTTT	CASTSLGRVADTQYF
TRBV5-6	NA	TRBJ1-2	NA	TGTGCCAGCAGCCGGAACGGGAACGGCTACACCTTC	CASSRNGNGYTF
TRBV4-3	NA	TRBJ2-3	TRBD1	TGCGCCAGCAGCCAAGAATACGACAGGGTCACAGATACGCAGTATTTT	CASSQEYDRVTDTQYF
TRBV5-1	NA	TRBJ2-7	NA	TGCGCCAGCAGCTTGGCCTCACAAACCTACGAGCAGTACTTC	CASSLASQTYEQYF
TRBV9	NA	TRBJ2-1	TRBD1	TGTGCCAGCAGCGCCTCCGGGACAGTCTACAATGAGCAGTTCTTC	CASSASGTVYNEQFF
TRBV7-3	once	TRBJ1-5	NA	TGTGCCAGCAGCTTAGAAGAGGGTCAGCCCCAGCATTTT	CASSLEEGQPQHF
TRBV7-8	NA	TRBJ1-6	TRBD1	TGTGCCAGCAGCTTCCGGACAGGGGAAATGGGACCCCTCCACTTT	CASSFRTGEMGPLHF
TRBV20-1	few	TRBJ2-5	NA	TGCAGTGCCGACTTGGAGGAGACCCAGTACTTC	CSADLEETQYF
TRBV27	NA	TRBJ1-1	TRBD1	TGTGCCAGCAGCCGACAGGGGCCGAACACTGAAGCTTTCTTT	CASSRQGPNTEAFF
TRBV6-5	NA	TRBJ1-3	TRBD1	TGTGCCAGCCTCACACAGGGGGCCGGATGGGCCATATATTTT	CASLTQGAGWAIYF
TRBV19	NA	TRBJ1-1	NA	TGTGCCAGTCGGGACTTCACCAACACTGAAGCTTTCTTT	CASRDFTNTEAFF
TRBV20-1	NA	TRBJ1-2	NA	TGCAGTGCTAGAGCGCGCTATGGCTACACCTTC	CSARARYGYTF
TRBV9	NA	TRBJ2-5	NA	TGTGCCAGCAGCGTAGGAGGTAGCCCAGAGACCCAGTACTTC	CASSVGGSPETQYF
TRBV11-2	NA	TRBJ1-1	TRBD1	TGTGCCAGCAGCCGGGACAGGGGCACTGAAGCTTTCTTT	CASSRDRGTEAFF
TRBV9	NA	TRBJ1-2	NA	TGTGCCAGCAGCCCCTGGAGGGCGATAGAGGGCTACACCTTC	CASSPWRAIEGYTF
TRBV6-1	few	TRBJ2-5	TRBD2	TGTGCCAGCAGTGAAGGGACTAGAAGGGTAGGGGAGACCCAGTACTTC	CASSEGTRRVGETQYF
TRBV6-5	NA	TRBJ1-2	NA	TGTGCCAGCAGGGCCGCGGAGTCTAACTATGGCTACACCTTC	CASRAAESNYGYTF
TRBV7-3	NA	TRBJ1-2	TRBD1	TGTGCCAGCAGCTTCGGACAGGGGGGCCGCTACACCTTC	CASSFGQGGRYTF
TRBV7-2	once	TRBJ2-7	TRBD2	TGTGCCAGCAGCTCGTTCGCTAGCGGGGCCTACGAGCAGTACTTC	CASSSFASGAYEQYF
TRBV10-3	NA	TRBJ2-3	NA	TGTGCCATCAGGGCACAGGATACGCAGTATTTT	CAIRAQDTQYF
TRBV12-3/TRBV12-4	NA	TRBJ1-2	NA	TGTGCCAGCAGTCCCACGGGGGTTGGCTACACCTTC	CASSPTGVGYTF
TRBV5-1	NA	TRBJ2-1	NA	TGCGCCAGCAGCTTGCAAGGAGTCGATGCGGGTGAGCAGTTCTTC	CASSLQGVDAGEQFF